The 4 T cell receptor beta chains below all came from one sample that was sequenced in a study of Ad26.COV2.S vaccination and SARS-CoV-2 variants. The treatment: 15 to 20 received Ad26.COV2.S at low or high dose, single or two shots; 5 received placebo; per-sample allocation not given. On day 63 after the first injection, vaccine and placebo recipients gave samples. The table came from immunoSEQ multiplex PCR; TCRdb's copy has only in-frame clones and leaves some out. The sample shows about half a million clones, nearly 90% of them seen only once. Specimen: peripheral blood, collected in a trial of Ad26.COV2.S vaccine versus placebo. The source of these receptors is a person between 18 and 59 years old who received the Ad26.COV2.S COVID-19 vaccine or a placebo.

The chain links TRBV7-9 to TRBJ1-4; no reliable D call. V was clipped by 2 bases and J by 8 bases, with 6 bases between them. Germline-derived CDR1 and CDR2 are SEHNR and FQNEAQ (reference sequence). This CDR3 region has 12 residues. DNA of the CDR3: TGTGCCAGCAGCTTAAGCATGGAAAAACTGTTTTTT. This translates into CASSLSMEKLFF.

The V call is TRBV7-2, the J call TRBJ1-2, with no clear D. V lost 5 bases and J 4 bases, leaving 14 bases between the germline ends. Germline V lookup: CDR1 SGHTA, CDR2 FQGNSA. The CDR3 extends over 14 amino acids. The CDR3 nucleotides read TGTGCCAGCAGCGAAAGGGCGAAGATCTATGGCTACACCTTC. Translating it yields CASSERAKIYGYTF.

The chain employs TRBV2 and TRBJ1-2, with D unresolved. The CDR3 is 14 amino acids. Germline CDR1 is SNHLY and CDR2 is FYNNEI. Trimming cost V 0 bases and J 4 bases, with 9 bases left between them. CDR3 residues: CASSEALGPYGYTF. The CDR3 region has the DNA TGTGCCAGCAGTGAAGCCCTGGGCCCCTATGGCTACACCTTC.

The rearrangement joins TRBV3-1 (or the pseudogene TRBV3-2) to TRBJ1-6; TRBD1 agrees at 7 bases. This CDR3 region has 16 residues. Per the germline V gene, CDR1 is LGHDT and CDR2 is YNNKEL (reference sequence). After removal of 0 bases from V and 7 bases from J, the junction contained 6 bases not matched to a gene. CDR3 DNA: TGTGCCAGCAGCCAAGATCCTCCGACAGGGAATTCACCCCTCCACTTT. This sequence encodes CASSQDPPTGNSPLHF.